These 5 T cell receptor beta chains were sequenced from one sample in a study of T cell clonality in common variable immunodeficiency. This table comes from immunoSEQ multiplex PCR, and its TCRdb copy is limited to in-frame clones, with some not included. The sample shows some 42,000 clones, none of them appearing just once. Material: peripheral blood mononuclear cells. Receptors originate from a person aged 18 to 70 in good health.

This clone appeared many times. The read terminates 3 residues ahead of where the CDR3 ends, so the germline J gene completes it. The genes are TRBV19 and TRBJ1-2; D uncertain. The length of the CDR3 is 15 residues. Germline V gene sequence: CDR1 LNHDA, CDR2 SQIVND (reference sequence). Between the trimmed V and J ends, which lost 0 bases and 5 bases, there was a span of 13 bases. This CDR3 is CASSIDGLLGYGYTF. The part of the CDR3 DNA that was read is TGTGCCAGTAGTATAGACGGACTCCTTGGGTATGGC.

At least ten counts were recorded for this clone. The read ends 3 residues early relative to the CDR3; the germline J gene fills the gap. V gene TRBV18 combines with J gene TRBJ2-2; TRBD2 matches 8 bases. The CDR3 is made up of 16 amino acids. CDR1 and CDR2 (germline): KGHSH, LQKENI. Trimming at V came to 5 bases and at J to 0 bases, leaving 5 bases not matched to a gene. CDR3 sequence: CASSVSAGANTGELFF. CDR3 DNA, as far as it was read: TGTGCCAGCTCAGTGTCAGCGGGAGCGAACACCGGGGAG. Variable domain in full (rest from reference TRBV18 and TRBJ2-2): NAGVMQNPRHLVRRRGQEARLRCSPMKGHSHVYWYRQLPEEGLKFMVYLQKENIIDESGMPKERFSAEFPKEGPSILRIQQVVRGDSAAYFCASSVSAGANTGELFFGEGSRLTVL.

Points on this clone: Coverage ceases 3 residues before the CDR3 finishes, and the germline J gene fills in the end. This sequence joins TRBV7-6 and TRBJ2-3; 7 bases line up with TRBD2. The ends lost 5 bases at V and 5 bases at J; junction bases unmatched: 4. The CDR3 covers 13 residues. In germline, CDR1 is SGHVS, CDR2 FNYEAQ. Incomplete CDR3 DNA: TGTGCCAGCAGCCCTGGACTAGGAGATACG. Protein sequence: CASSPGLGDT. The entire CDR3 protein reads CASSPGLGDTQYF.

This clone was counted at least ten times. The read is 3 residues too short to cover the CDR3 end, so that end is filled in from the germline J gene. This sequence joins TRBV20-1 and TRBJ2-1; 11 bases fit TRBD2. Germline V gives CDR1 DFQATT, CDR2 SNEGSKA (reference sequence). V was pared by 0 bases and J by 9 bases, with 10 bases of the junction left unmatched. The CDR3 is 16 amino acids. The sequenced CDR3 bases are TGCAGTGCTAGAGATTTTAGCGGGAGGGTTAGGGGTGAG. Its protein product is CSARDFSGRVRGE. The CDR3 as a whole reads CSARDFSGRVRGEQFF.

This clone was seen ten or more times. The read stops 3 residues short of the end of the CDR3; the missing end is completed from the germline J gene. The chain is built from TRBV5-1 and TRBJ1-4; 7 nucleotides agree with TRBD1. The germline gives CDR1 SGHRS, CDR2 YFSETQ. The CDR3 covers 16 residues. Unmatched junction bases numbered 8, after V lost 1 base and J lost 5 bases. The DNA read from the CDR3 is TGCGCCAGCAGCTTGCGGGTCGGGACAGAGAATGAAAAA. Translation gives CASSLRVGTENEK. The entire CDR3 reads CASSLRVGTENEKLFF.